Listed below are T cell receptor beta chains from one sample, sequenced in a study of blood T cell repertoires in COVID-19. Profiling relied on immunoSEQ multiplex PCR, and the TCRdb table lists in-frame clones only, not all of them. The data hold fewer than 200,000 clones, with around 83% observed a single time. Input material: peripheral blood. These receptors originate from a woman aged 50 to 60 with COVID-19, enrolled during active disease. The CDR3 runs from the conserved cysteine through the conserved F or W. Each record gives: D gene, J gene, clone size, V gene, CDR3 protein, CDR3 DNA. The D gene is left open where the match is weak. Clone size is given for some rows only: seen once, a few or many times, or a class if the clone is expanded.

>-|TRBJ1-1|-|TRBV25-1
CASSDSRGARGRAFF
TGTGCCAGCAGTGACTCCCGGGGGGCCCGAGGTAGGGCTTTCTTT
>-|TRBJ2-7|-|TRBV12-3/TRBV12-4
CASSLGQINEQYF
TGTGCCAGCAGTTTGGGCCAGATCAACGAGCAGTACTTC
>-|TRBJ1-6|once|TRBV28
CASSPQGNNSPLHF
TGTGCCAGCAGCCCCCAGGGCAATAATTCACCCCTCCACTTT
>-|TRBJ1-6|-|TRBV4-1
CASSQDQEQSSYNSPLHF
TGCGCCAGCAGCCAAGATCAGGAACAGAGCTCCTATAATTCACCCCTCCACTTT
>-|TRBJ1-3|-|TRBV2
CASAPAGNTIYF
TGTGCCAGCGCCCCGGCTGGAAACACCATATATTTT
>-|TRBJ1-6|-|TRBV21-1
CASSKEEIGRDHNSPLHF
TGTGCCAGCAGCAAAGAGGAGATCGGCAGAGATCATAATTCACCCCTCCACTTT
>-|TRBJ2-5|-|TRBV1
CGGSGGRKDETQYF
TGCGGGGGAAGCGGGGGGCGGAAGGACGAGACCCAGTACTTC
>-|TRBJ1-6|-|TRBV4-1
CASSQLELGNSPLHF
TGCGCCAGCAGCCAACTAGAACTGGGTAATTCACCCCTCCACTTT
>-|TRBJ2-1|-|TRBV4-1
CASSQVLARNEQFF
TGCGCCAGCAGCCAAGTGCTAGCAAGGAATGAGCAGTTCTTC
>-|TRBJ1-1|-|TRBV28
CASRPSGNTEAFF
TGTGCCAGCAGGCCAAGCGGGAACACTGAAGCTTTCTTT
>-|TRBJ2-3|medium-sized|TRBV4-2
CASSQDPTSPTDTQYF
TGTGCCAGCAGCCAAGATCCTACTAGCCCCACAGATACGCAGTATTTT
>TRBD1|TRBJ2-7|-|TRBV6-2/TRBV6-3
CASSYDREQGANEQYF
TGTGCCAGCAGTTACGATCGGGAACAGGGGGCCAACGAGCAGTACTTC
>TRBD1|TRBJ1-4|-|TRBV30
CAWSVPAGGTEKLFF
TGTGCCTGGAGTGTACCTGCAGGGGGCACTGAAAAACTGTTTTTT
>TRBD1|TRBJ1-5|-|TRBV7-2
CASSRQGNQPQHF
TGTGCCAGCAGCAGACAGGGAAATCAGCCCCAGCATTTT
>TRBD1|TRBJ1-2|-|TRBV5-1
CASSLARGRGRSGYTF
TGCGCCAGCAGCTTGGCCCGAGGCAGGGGGCGAAGTGGCTACACCTTC
>TRBD2|TRBJ2-1|once|TRBV11-2
CASSLAAGLAGGLSEQFF
TGTGCCAGCAGCTTAGCCGCCGGTTTAGCGGGGGGCCTTAGTGAGCAGTTCTTC
>TRBD1|TRBJ2-5|-|TRBV30
CAWSAGGETQYF
TGTGCCTGGAGTGCAGGGGGAGAGACCCAGTACTTC
>TRBD2|TRBJ2-5|once|TRBV3-1/TRBV3-2
CASSPWGGDETQYF
TGTGCCAGCAGCCCCTGGGGGGGAGACGAGACCCAGTACTTC
>TRBD2|TRBJ2-1|-|TRBV29-1
CSVESGAGGNEQFF
TGCAGCGTTGAATCGGGTGCGGGAGGCAATGAGCAGTTCTTC
>TRBD2|TRBJ2-5|-|TRBV27
CASSLLTSGLETQYF
TGTGCCAGCAGTTTACTTACTAGCGGGTTGGAGACCCAGTACTTC
>TRBD2|TRBJ2-1|-|TRBV4-1
CASSPGDGGAPRFF
TGCGCCAGCAGCCCCGGGGACGGGGGGGCCCCTCGGTTCTTC
>TRBD2|TRBJ2-3|-|TRBV7-2
CASSLSGGDSTDTQYF
TGTGCCAGCAGCCTCAGCGGGGGGGATAGCACAGATACGCAGTATTTT
>-|TRBJ2-7|-|TRBV13
CASSRFQGYEQYF
TGTGCCAGCAGCCGCTTCCAGGGCTACGAGCAGTACTTC
>TRBD2|TRBJ2-7|-|TRBV29-1
CSSSWGGDYEQYF
TGCAGCTCTTCTTGGGGGGGGGACTACGAGCAGTACTTC
>-|TRBJ1-2|-|TRBV5-4
CASSLGGSYGYTF
TGTGCCAGCAGCTTGGGAGGGTCCTATGGCTACACCTTC
>-|TRBJ1-3|-|TRBV7-9
CASSLSSGNTIYF
TGTGCCAGCAGCCTTTCGTCTGGAAACACCATATATTTT
>TRBD1|TRBJ1-5|-|TRBV5-4
CASSLSPTGGLSNQPQHF
TGTGCCAGCAGCTTGTCGCCGACAGGGGGCCTGAGCAATCAGCCCCAGCATTTT
>-|TRBJ1-2|-|TRBV7-9
CASSLGASQGYTF
TGTGCCAGCAGCTTAGGAGCATCACAGGGCTACACCTTC
>TRBD2|TRBJ2-7|-|TRBV18
CASSLGTTEQYF
TGTGCCAGCTCACTTGGGACTACCGAGCAGTACTTC
>-|TRBJ1-1|-|TRBV5-4
CASSLEGAMNTEAFF
TGTGCCAGCAGCTTGGAAGGGGCTATGAACACTGAAGCTTTCTTT
>-|TRBJ2-7|-|TRBV29-1
CSVEGGALQGKGTYEQYF
TGCAGCGTTGAAGGAGGGGCCCTACAGGGCAAAGGAACCTACGAGCAGTACTTC
>-|TRBJ1-4|-|TRBV7-8
CASSNQGSSNEKLFF
TGTGCCAGCAGCAACCAGGGGTCCTCTAATGAAAAACTGTTTTTT
>-|TRBJ2-7|-|TRBV15
CATTAPGSYEQYF
TGTGCCACCACCGCCCCGGGGTCCTACGAGCAGTACTTC
>-|TRBJ1-4|-|TRBV7-9
CASSLPTQAEKLFF
TGTGCCAGCAGCTTACCGACACAGGCAGAAAAACTGTTTTTT
>TRBD1|TRBJ1-2|-|TRBV12-3/TRBV12-4
CASREGQTNGYTF
TGTGCCAGCAGGGAGGGACAGACAAATGGCTACACCTTC
>-|TRBJ1-1|-|TRBV11-2
CASSNLNTEAFF
TGTGCCAGCAGCAACTTGAACACTGAAGCTTTCTTT
>-|TRBJ1-2|-|TRBV5-1
CASSPGDKYGYTF
TGCGCCAGCAGCCCCGGGGACAAATATGGCTACACCTTC
>-|TRBJ1-3|-|TRBV6-6
CASSHTTDSGNTIYF
TGTGCCAGCAGCCACACAACCGACTCTGGAAACACCATATATTTT
>-|TRBJ1-4|-|TRBV28
CASNSLRDSNEKLFF
TGTGCCAGCAACTCCCTCCGGGACTCTAATGAAAAACTGTTTTTT
>TRBD2|TRBJ2-6|once|TRBV11-2
CASSFRLAETSGANVLTF
TGTGCCAGCAGCTTCAGACTAGCGGAGACCTCTGGGGCCAACGTCCTGACTTTC